The rows below give T cell receptor beta chains drawn from one sample of a study of T cell responses to AZD1222 COVID-19 vaccine. Some clones are missing from TCRdb's copy, which holds only in-frame ones; the method was immunoSEQ multiplex PCR. The sample includes about 79,000 clones, about 80% of them seen just once. The sequencing used peripheral blood, collected 28 days after the second AZD1222 dose. The receptor set was obtained from an adult who received the AZD1222 COVID-19 vaccine. Both conserved end residues are part of each CDR3. The order of the fields is V gene, J gene, CDR3 protein.

v_call: TRBV7-8
j_call: TRBJ2-1
cdr3_aa: CASSNRDGGEQFF

v_call: TRBV10-3
j_call: TRBJ1-5
cdr3_aa: CAISAPNQPQHF

v_call: TRBV4-1
j_call: TRBJ2-2
cdr3_aa: CASTEEWGTGELFF

v_call: TRBV7-9
j_call: TRBJ1-1
cdr3_aa: CASSLGQGVRRVEAFF

v_call: TRBV2
j_call: TRBJ1-6
cdr3_aa: CASSELIGGRALF

v_call: TRBV24-1
j_call: TRBJ2-1
cdr3_aa: CATSDPRGKEFF

v_call: TRBV19
j_call: TRBJ1-4
cdr3_aa: CASRTGTGLEKLFF

v_call: TRBV14
j_call: TRBJ2-1
cdr3_aa: CASSLAGDYNEQFF

v_call: TRBV7-9
j_call: TRBJ2-2
cdr3_aa: CASSSSGTGNTGELFF

v_call: TRBV24-1
j_call: TRBJ2-3
cdr3_aa: CATRLVSPDTQYF

v_call: TRBV6-2/TRBV6-3
j_call: TRBJ1-5
cdr3_aa: CASSTGTGNQPQHF